Sequencing of this TCR beta chain was carried out in a study of cytomegalovirus exposure and HLA in healthy donors. The germline V gene has CDR1 MGHDK and CDR2 SYGVNS. J was trimmed by 5 bases and V by 4 bases; bases with no gene match: 9. The CDR3 extends over 15 amino acids. The PCR employed 60 Vbeta primers together with 13 Jbeta primers. Repertoires were generated with immunoSEQ multiplex PCR, while TCRdb's copy carries only in-frame clones and drops some. Among around 130,000 clones listed, 81% were seen once. This clonotype was obtained from a man aged 18 to 30 in good health and CMV-seronegative. The sample consisted of PBMCs. The chain joins TRBV25-1 to TRBJ1-1; 8 positions agree with TRBD1. The CDR3 DNA sequence: TGTGCCAGCAGTGCCGACCAGGGGGCGCGTACTGAAGCTTTCTTT. It yields the protein CASSADQGARTEAFF.